This T cell receptor (beta chain) was sequenced for a study of metastatic and nonmetastatic thyroid tumors. Overall study: The authors compared repertoires across blood and tumor or nodule tissue from malignant and benign thyroid patients.

This clone was detected only a few times. A junction end diverges from the germline sequence, so it may reflect a read error. TCRdb redid the clone calls on the PCR reads using MiXCR. The sample yields some 40,000 clones, about 13% seen once. This CDR3 region has 14 residues. From germline, CDR1 is MNHEY and CDR2 SVGEGT. Patients had received no treatment of any kind before thyroid surgery. This receptor was taken from a female donor with papillary thyroid cancer or a benign thyroid nodule (not recorded which). Some clones in this sample may be carry-over from other donors' samples. The rearrangement joins TRBV6-2 or TRBV6-3 to TRBJ2-7, with D perhaps matching TRBD2 (6 bases). Sequenced material: blood. The CDR3 sequence: CACSYRRGAYVQYF. CDR3 DNA: TGTGCCTGCAGTTACAGGCGGGGTGCCTACGTGCAGTACTTC.